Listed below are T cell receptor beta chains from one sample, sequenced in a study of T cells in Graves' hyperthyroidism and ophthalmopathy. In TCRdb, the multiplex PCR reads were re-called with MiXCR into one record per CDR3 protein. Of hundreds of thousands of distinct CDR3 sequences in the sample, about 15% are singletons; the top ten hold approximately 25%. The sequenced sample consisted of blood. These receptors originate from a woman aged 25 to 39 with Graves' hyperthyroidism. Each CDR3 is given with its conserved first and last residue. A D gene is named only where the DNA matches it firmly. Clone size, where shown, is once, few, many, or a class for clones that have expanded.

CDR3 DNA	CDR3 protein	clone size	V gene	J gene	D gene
TGCAGTGCCCCGGGGTTGGGGGGAATCGATACGCAGTATTTT	CSAPGLGGIDTQYF	few	TRBV20-1	TRBJ2-3	-
TGTGCCAGCAGTCCCACGCAAGAGACCCAGTACTTC	CASSPTQETQYF	many	TRBV28	TRBJ2-5	-
TGTGCCAGCACCCTGACGGGGAATCAGCCCCAGCATTTT	CASTLTGNQPQHF	-	TRBV6-1	TRBJ1-5	-
TGTGCCAGCAGCTCAGGACAGGCGGTGTACACTGAAGCTTTCTTT	CASSSGQAVYTEAFF	many	TRBV6-2/TRBV6-3	TRBJ1-1	TRBD1
TGCAGCGTCGTCCCACTAGCGGGAGATCCTTACGAGCAGTACTTC	CSVVPLAGDPYEQYF	-	TRBV29-1	TRBJ2-7	TRBD2
TGTGCCAGTAGTATAGACGGGACAATAAAGGATGGCTACACCTTC	CASSIDGTIKDGYTF	few	TRBV19	TRBJ1-2	-
TGTGCCAGCAGTTTAGGCGGGAGGGGTGGGACTGAGCAGTTCTTC	CASSLGGRGGTEQFF	-	TRBV28	TRBJ2-1	TRBD2
TGTGCCAGCAGACGGCAACTTCTCGGATGGTATGAGCAGTTCTTC	CASRRQLLGWYEQFF	few	TRBV27	TRBJ2-1	-
TGTGCCAGCAGCTGCCCGCGACCCGTTCCTTCCTACGAGCAGTACTTC	CASSCPRPVPSYEQYF	few	TRBV27	TRBJ2-7	-
TGTGCCAGCAGCCAAAGGGGTAAAGGGGACACCATATATTTT	CASSQRGKGDTIYF	-	TRBV3-1	TRBJ1-3	-
TGCAGTGCTAGTGCGGGCACAGGATTGAACACTGAAGCTTTCTTT	CSASAGTGLNTEAFF	many	TRBV20-1	TRBJ1-1	-
TGTGCCAGCTCACCGAGGGACAGGGGCCCTTTAAGTGGGCATGAGCAGTTCTTC	CASSPRDRGPLSGHEQFF	-	TRBV18	TRBJ2-1	TRBD1
TGTGCCAGCAGTGATGGGGAAGACACAGATACGCAGTATTTT	CASSDGEDTDTQYF	many	TRBV2	TRBJ2-3	-
TGCGCCAGCAGCCAAGAACCAGATACGCAGTATTTT	CASSQEPDTQYF	-	TRBV4-3	TRBJ2-3	-
TGTGCCAGCAGTTTAGGGGACAGGGGGTACTATGGCTACACCTTC	CASSLGDRGYYGYTF	many	TRBV28	TRBJ1-2	TRBD1
TGTGCCAGCAAGCGCAGGGGAAATGAAAAACTGTTTTTT	CASKRRGNEKLFF	-	TRBV6-1	TRBJ1-4	-
TGTGCCAGCAGTTCTTGGCGGGAGGATTCAGATACGCAGTATTTT	CASSSWREDSDTQYF	-	TRBV27	TRBJ2-3	TRBD2
TGTGCCAGCACCGGGGCGGGGTTCGAGACCCAGTACTTC	CASTGAGFETQYF	few	TRBV5-5	TRBJ2-5	-
TGTGCCAGCAGTTACTCGATACGCTTATATAGCAATCAGCCCCAGCATTTT	CASSYSIRLYSNQPQHF	-	TRBV6-2/TRBV6-3	TRBJ1-5	-
TGCAGCACCGCGACGGGGTTCATGAACACTGAAGCTTTCTTT	CSTATGFMNTEAFF	many	TRBV29-1	TRBJ1-1	-
TGTGCCAGCAGCGTTGCCGACTCTTTAGATACGCAGTATTTT	CASSVADSLDTQYF	many	TRBV9	TRBJ2-3	-
TGTGCCAGACCCTCCGACGGTACCTCCTACGAGCAGTACTTC	CARPSDGTSYEQYF	many	TRBV12-3/TRBV12-4	TRBJ2-7	-
TGTGCCAGCAGCTTAGTAGCGGGAGTAATCAATGAGCAGTTCTTC	CASSLVAGVINEQFF	-	TRBV7-6	TRBJ2-1	TRBD2
TGTGCCTGGAGTGGATCCGGGACAGCCTTCCAAGAGACCCAGTACTTC	CAWSGSGTAFQETQYF	-	TRBV30	TRBJ2-5	TRBD1
TGTGCCAGCAGCAAAGGGGTGGGAGAGACCCAGTACTTC	CASSKGVGETQYF	once	TRBV4-2	TRBJ2-5	-